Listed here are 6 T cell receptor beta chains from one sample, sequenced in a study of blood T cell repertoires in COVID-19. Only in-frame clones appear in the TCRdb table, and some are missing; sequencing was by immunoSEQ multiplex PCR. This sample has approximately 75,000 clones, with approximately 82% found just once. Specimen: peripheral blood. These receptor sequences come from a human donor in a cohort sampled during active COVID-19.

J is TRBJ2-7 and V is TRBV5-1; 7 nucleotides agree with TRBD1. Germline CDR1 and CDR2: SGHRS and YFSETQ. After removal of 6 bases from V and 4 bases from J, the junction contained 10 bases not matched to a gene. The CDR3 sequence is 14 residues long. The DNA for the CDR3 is TGCGCCAGCACCAGGGACAGAGATCTGTACGAGCAGTACTTC. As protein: CASTRDRDLYEQYF.

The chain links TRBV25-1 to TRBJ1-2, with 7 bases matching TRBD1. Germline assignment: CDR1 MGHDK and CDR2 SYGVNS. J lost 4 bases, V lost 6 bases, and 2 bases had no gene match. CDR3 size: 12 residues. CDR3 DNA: TGTGCCAGCAGGGGACAGCTCTATGGCTACACCTTC. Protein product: CASRGQLYGYTF.

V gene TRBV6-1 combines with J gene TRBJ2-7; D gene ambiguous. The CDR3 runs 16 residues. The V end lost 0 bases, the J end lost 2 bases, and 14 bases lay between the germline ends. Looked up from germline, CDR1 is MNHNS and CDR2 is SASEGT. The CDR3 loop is CASSEATYKETYEQYF. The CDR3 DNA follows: TGTGCCAGCAGTGAAGCGACTTACAAGGAGACCTACGAGCAGTACTTC.

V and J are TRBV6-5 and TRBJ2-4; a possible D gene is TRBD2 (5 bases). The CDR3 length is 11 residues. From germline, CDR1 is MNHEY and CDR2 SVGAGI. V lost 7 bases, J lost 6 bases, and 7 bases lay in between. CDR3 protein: CASTRGNIQYF. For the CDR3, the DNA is TGTGCCAGCACCCGGGGAAACATTCAGTACTTC.

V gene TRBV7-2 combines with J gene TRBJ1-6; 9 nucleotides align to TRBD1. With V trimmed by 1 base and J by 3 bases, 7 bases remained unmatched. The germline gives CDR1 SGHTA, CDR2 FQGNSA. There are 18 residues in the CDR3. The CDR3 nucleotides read TGTGCCAGCAGCTTAGAGACCGGGACAGGGTTCTATAATTCACCCCTCCACTTT. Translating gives CASSLETGTGFYNSPLHF.

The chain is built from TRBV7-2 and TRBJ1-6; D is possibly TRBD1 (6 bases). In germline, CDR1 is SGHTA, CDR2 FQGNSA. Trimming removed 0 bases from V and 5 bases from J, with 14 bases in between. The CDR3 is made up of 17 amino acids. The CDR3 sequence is CASSLAPVGGNNSPLHF. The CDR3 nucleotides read TGTGCCAGCAGCTTAGCGCCCGTAGGGGGAAATAATTCACCCCTCCACTTT.